The 18 T cell receptor beta chains in this list originate from one sample, sequenced in a study of blood T cell repertoires in COVID-19. Some clones are missing from TCRdb's copy, which holds only in-frame ones; the method was immunoSEQ multiplex PCR. The sample includes 95,000 to 100,000 clones, approximately 80% of them seen just once. The material sequenced was peripheral blood. All receptors come from a man aged 70 or older with acute or convalescent COVID-19.

The V gene is TRBV24-1, the J gene TRBJ2-7; 12 nucleotides align to TRBD1. This CDR3 comprises 13 residues. Germline CDR1 is KGHDR and CDR2 is SFDVKD. V was pared by 6 bases and J by 6 bases, with 2 bases of the junction left unmatched. CDR3 DNA: TGTGCCACCAGTTCGGGACAGGGGGCCGAGCAGTACTTC. Translation gives CATSSGQGAEQYF.

V gene TRBV6-5 combines with J gene TRBJ1-4; D may be TRBD1 (5 bases). V lost 6 bases and J lost 4, with 15 bases in between. The CDR3 extends over 15 amino acids. Germline V CDR1 and CDR2: MNHEY, SVGAGI. CDR3 nucleotide sequence: TGTGCCAGCAGAACACCGGGGGTCGGTAATGAAAAACTGTTTTTT. This sequence encodes CASRTPGVGNEKLFF.

Details on this clone: Other DNA sequences in the sample encode the same CDR3. The chain links TRBV10-1 to TRBJ2-3; 10 bases agree with TRBD2. This CDR3 is built from 15 residues. Germline assignment: CDR1 WNHNN and CDR2 SYGVQD (reference sequence). V lost 4 bases to trimming and J lost 1 base; unmatched junction nucleotides: 2. The DNA of the CDR3 is TGCGCCAGCAGTGCAGGGACTAGCGGCACAGATACGCAGTATTTT. This gives the protein CASSAGTSGTDTQYF.

This clone was found once. J is TRBJ1-4 and V is TRBV20-1; D gene unclear. In germline, CDR1 is DFQATT, CDR2 SNEGSKA (reference sequence). The CDR3 contains 12 residues. With 3 bases removed from V and 5 bases from J, the gap between germline ends came to 7 bases. The CDR3 DNA follows: TGCAGTGCTAGTAATCAGAATGAAAAACTGTTTTTT. Translating it yields CSASNQNEKLFF.

The chain recombines TRBV5-1 with TRBJ1-1; TRBD1 matches at 8 bases. The CDR3 totals 14 residues. The ends lost 4 bases at V and 1 base at J; junction bases unmatched: 3. The germline CDR1 and CDR2 sequences are SGHRS and YFSETQ. CDR3 residues: CASSHGQGNTEAFF. The CDR3 DNA reads as TGCGCCAGCAGCCATGGACAGGGGAACACTGAAGCTTTCTTT.

This chain joins TRBV19 and TRBJ1-1; TRBD1 is a possible D gene (6 bases). Germline V gene sequence: CDR1 LNHDA, CDR2 SQIVND (reference sequence). The CDR3 totals 15 residues. Trimming removed 3 bases from V and 3 bases from J, with 14 bases in between. This chain's CDR3 is CASSILRGRHTEAFF. As DNA, the CDR3 is TGTGCCAGTAGTATTCTCAGGGGACGGCACACTGAAGCTTTCTTT.

The chain combines TRBV7-3 with TRBJ1-2, with 11 bases matching TRBD1. CDR1 and CDR2 from the germline V gene are SGHTA and FQGTGA. This CDR3 region has 18 residues. The V segment lost 6 bases and the J segment 4 bases; nucleotides outside the gene matches: 16. CDR3 nucleotides: TGTGCCAGCAGTTCCCGCCCGGGACAGGGGGGGATCGGCTATGGCTACACCTTC. It yields the protein CASSSRPGQGGIGYGYTF.

This rearrangement joins TRBV12-5 to TRBJ1-1; D is possibly TRBD1 (6 bases). The CDR3 length is 13 residues. V lost 6 bases, J lost 0 bases, and 8 bases lay in between. The germline CDR1 and CDR2 sequences are LGHNT and FRNRAP. Here the CDR3 reads CASGRGMNTEAFF. CDR3 bases: TGTGCTAGTGGCAGGGGAATGAACACTGAAGCTTTCTTT.

The chain recombines TRBV3-1 (or the pseudogene TRBV3-2) with TRBJ2-1; 10 nucleotides match TRBD2. Trimming took 4 bases from V and 4 from J; bases not matched to a gene: 7. The CDR3 consists of 16 residues. In germline, CDR1 is LGHDT, CDR2 YNNKEL (reference sequence). The chain's CDR3 is CASSLFPSGGYNEQFF. The CDR3 nucleotides read TGTGCCAGCAGCCTATTCCCTAGCGGGGGATACAATGAGCAGTTCTTC.

Within the sample, this clone is medium-sized (0.01 to 0.1%). The rearrangement links TRBV19 to TRBJ2-7, with TRBD1 matching over 10 bases. V trimming: 4 bases; J trimming: 4 bases; junction bases outside the gene matches: 4. Germline V lookup: CDR1 LNHDA, CDR2 SQIVND (reference sequence). CDR3 length equals 14 residues. The DNA of the CDR3 is TGTGCCAGTAGTACCGGGACAGGGGATTACGAGCAGTACTTC. Encoded protein: CASSTGTGDYEQYF.

V gene TRBV7-3 combines with J gene TRBJ2-7, with D perhaps TRBD1 (5 bases). Trimming left V 3 bases short and J 3 bases short, with 9 bases between. The CDR3 covers 13 residues. Germline assignment: CDR1 SGHTA and CDR2 FQGTGA. The CDR3 loop reads CASSFGANYEQYF. In DNA, the CDR3 is TGTGCCAGCAGCTTTGGGGCTAACTACGAGCAGTACTTC.

The rearrangement uses TRBV19 and TRBJ1-6; D is undetermined. Looked up from germline, CDR1 is LNHDA and CDR2 is SQIVND (reference sequence). Trimming shortened V by 3 bases and J by 8 bases, and 11 bases separated the two germline ends. The CDR3 length is 14 residues. The CDR3 DNA reads as TGTGCCAGTAGTATTGGGCTGGCTGATTCACCCCTCCACTTT. As protein: CASSIGLADSPLHF.

The DNA for the CDR3 is TGTGCCAGCAGCTTAGCGCACGCCGGCACCGGGGAGCTGTTTTTT. Amino acid sequence: CASSLAHAGTGELFF. This chain joins TRBV7-2 and TRBJ2-2; D gene unclear. Germline CDR1 and CDR2: SGHTA and FQGNSA. Trimming took 0 bases from V and 4 from J, leaving 9 bases between them. CDR3 length: 15 amino acids.

The chain joins TRBV6-5 to TRBJ1-2; D possibly corresponds to TRBD1 (6 bases). The germline CDR1 and CDR2 sequences are MNHEY and SVGAGI. This CDR3 is 13 amino acids long. Trimming removed 4 bases from V and 3 bases from J, with 9 bases in between. As DNA, the CDR3 is TGTGCCAGCAGTTCACAGGGTCACTATGGCTACACCTTC. This gives the protein CASSSQGHYGYTF.

The chain employs TRBV2 and TRBJ1-1, with 7 bases matching TRBD1. Trimming cost V 7 bases and J 4 bases; bases outside gene matches: 9. Germline loops: CDR1 SNHLY, CDR2 FYNNEI. CDR3 length: 14 amino acids. CDR3 nucleotide sequence: TGTGCCAGCACTTATGAGGGGACAGCCACTGAAGCTTTCTTT. Translating gives CASTYEGTATEAFF. Full variable domain (remainder filled in from reference TRBV2 and TRBJ1-1): EPEVTQTPSHQVTQMGQEVILRCVPISNHLYFYWYRQILGQKVEFLVSFYNNEISEKSEIFDDQFSVERPDGSNFTLKIRSTKLEDSAMYFCASTYEGTATEAFFGQGTRLTVV.

The V gene is TRBV19, the J gene TRBJ2-4; TRBD1 matches 10 bases. The CDR3 is 19 amino acids. The ends lost 0 bases at V and 1 base at J; junction bases unmatched: 9. CDR1 is LNHDA and CDR2 is SQIVND in the germline V gene (reference sequence). The CDR3 is CASSIEGQGTIGAKNIQYF. CDR3 sequence (DNA): TGTGCCAGTAGTATAGAGGGACAGGGGACGATTGGGGCCAAAAACATTCAGTACTTC. The full variable domain, rest sourced from reference TRBV19 and TRBJ2-4, is DGGITQSPKYLFRKEGQNVTLSCEQNLNHDAMYWYRQDPGQGLRLIYYSQIVNDFQKGDIAEGYSVSREKKESFPLTVTSAQKNPTAFYLCASSIEGQGTIGAKNIQYFGAGTRLSVL.

The J gene is TRBJ1-6, the V gene TRBV6-1; no firm D call. Germline values: CDR1 MNHNS, CDR2 SASEGT. The CDR3 covers 14 residues. Trimming took 1 base from V and 7 from J, leaving 8 bases between them. The CDR3 region is CASSEVNRNSPLHF. CDR3 bases: TGTGCCAGCAGTGAAGTTAATAGAAATTCACCCCTCCACTTT.

This chain uses TRBV24-1 with TRBJ2-1; 11 nucleotides line up with TRBD2. The CDR3 contains 20 residues. After removal of 4 bases from V and 1 base from J, the junction contained 14 bases not matched to a gene. CDR1 KGHDR and CDR2 SFDVKD come from the germline V gene. CDR3 loop: CATSDPGQTSGSSSYNEQFF. For the CDR3, the DNA is TGTGCCACCAGTGACCCGGGGCAAACTAGCGGGAGTAGTTCCTACAATGAGCAGTTCTTC.